This entry describes one T cell receptor beta chain. This sample stems from a study of technical replicates of blood from a handful of donors. Germline trimming cut 2 bases from V and 1 base from J; bases unmatched to any gene: 1. The CDR3 sequence is 16 residues long. Germline assignment: CDR1 KGHSH and CDR2 LQKENI. Some clones are missing from TCRdb's copy, which holds only in-frame ones; the method was immunoSEQ multiplex PCR. This table has tens of thousands of clones, under 95% appearing once. This TCR derives from a human donor in good health. This chain connects TRBV18 to TRBJ2-2; 10 bases line up with TRBD2. Material: T cells isolated from PBMCs. The chain's CDR3 is CASSPWTSGNTGELFF. The DNA of the CDR3 is TGTGCCAGCTCACCATGGACTAGCGGGAACACCGGGGAGCTGTTTTTT.